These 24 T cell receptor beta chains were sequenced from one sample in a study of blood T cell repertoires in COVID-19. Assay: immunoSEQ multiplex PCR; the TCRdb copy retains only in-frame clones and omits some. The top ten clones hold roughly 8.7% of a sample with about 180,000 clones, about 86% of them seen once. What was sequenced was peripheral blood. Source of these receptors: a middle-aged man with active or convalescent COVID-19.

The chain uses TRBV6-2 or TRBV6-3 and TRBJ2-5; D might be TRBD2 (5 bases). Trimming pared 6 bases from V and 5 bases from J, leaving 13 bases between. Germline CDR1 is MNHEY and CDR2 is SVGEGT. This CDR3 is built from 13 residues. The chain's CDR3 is CASSRGLGETQYF. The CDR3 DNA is TGTGCCAGCAGCCGCGGGCTGGGGGAGACCCAGTACTTC.

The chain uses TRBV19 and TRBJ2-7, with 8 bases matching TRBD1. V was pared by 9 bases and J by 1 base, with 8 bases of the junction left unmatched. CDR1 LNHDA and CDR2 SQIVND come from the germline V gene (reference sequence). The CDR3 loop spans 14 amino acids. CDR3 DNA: TGTGCCAGCATGGTGACAGGGGCTTCCTACGAGCAGTACTTC. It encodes CASMVTGASYEQYF.

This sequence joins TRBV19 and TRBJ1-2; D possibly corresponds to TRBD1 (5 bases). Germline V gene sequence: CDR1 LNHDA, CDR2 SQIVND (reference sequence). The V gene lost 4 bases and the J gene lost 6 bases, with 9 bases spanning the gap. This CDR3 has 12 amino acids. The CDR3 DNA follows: TGTGCCAGTAGTACCACCAGGGATGGCTACACCTTC. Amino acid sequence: CASSTTRDGYTF.

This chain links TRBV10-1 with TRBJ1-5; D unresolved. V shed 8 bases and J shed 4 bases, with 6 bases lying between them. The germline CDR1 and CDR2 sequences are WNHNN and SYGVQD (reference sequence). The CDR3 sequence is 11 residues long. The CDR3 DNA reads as TGCGCCAGCCTGTTGAATCAGCCCCAGCATTTT. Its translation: CASLLNQPQHF.

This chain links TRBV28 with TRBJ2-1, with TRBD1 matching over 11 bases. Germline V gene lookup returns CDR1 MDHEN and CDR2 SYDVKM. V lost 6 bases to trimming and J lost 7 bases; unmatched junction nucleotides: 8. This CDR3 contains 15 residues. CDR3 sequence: CASRDRGRGGNEQFF. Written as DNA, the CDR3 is TGTGCCAGCAGGGACAGGGGGCGCGGGGGGAATGAGCAGTTCTTC.

The CDR3 is CASSWGTSGRLGNEQYF. CDR3 DNA sequence: TGCGCCAGCAGCTGGGGGACTAGCGGGAGGCTGGGAAACGAGCAGTACTTC. This chain joins TRBV5-1 and TRBJ2-7; 15 bases agree with TRBD2. The CDR3 sequence is 17 residues long. Germline CDR1 and CDR2: SGHRS and YFSETQ. V lost 3 bases, J lost 5 bases, and 9 bases stayed unmatched.

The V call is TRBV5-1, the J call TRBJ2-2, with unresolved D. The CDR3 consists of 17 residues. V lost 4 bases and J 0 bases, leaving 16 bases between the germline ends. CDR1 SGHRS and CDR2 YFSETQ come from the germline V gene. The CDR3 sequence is CASSPAIGSANTGELFF. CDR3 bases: TGCGCCAGCAGCCCCGCAATCGGGTCCGCGAACACCGGGGAGCTGTTTTTT. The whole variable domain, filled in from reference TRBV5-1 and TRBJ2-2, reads KAGVTQTPRYLIKTRGQQVTLSCSPISGHRSVSWYQQTPGQGLQFLFEYFSETQRNKGNFPGRFSGRQFSNSRSEMNVSTLELGDSALYLCASSPAIGSANTGELFFGEGSRLTVL.

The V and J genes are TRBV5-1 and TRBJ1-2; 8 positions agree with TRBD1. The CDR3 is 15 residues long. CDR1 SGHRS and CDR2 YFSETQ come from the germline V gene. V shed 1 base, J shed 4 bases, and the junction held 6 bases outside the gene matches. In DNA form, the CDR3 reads TGCGCCAGCAGCTTGCGGGACAGGCTGCCCTATGGCTACACCTTC. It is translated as CASSLRDRLPYGYTF. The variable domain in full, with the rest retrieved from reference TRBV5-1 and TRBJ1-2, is KAGVTQTPRYLIKTRGQQVTLSCSPISGHRSVSWYQQTPGQGLQFLFEYFSETQRNKGNFPGRFSGRQFSNSRSEMNVSTLELGDSALYLCASSLRDRLPYGYTFGSGTRLTVV.

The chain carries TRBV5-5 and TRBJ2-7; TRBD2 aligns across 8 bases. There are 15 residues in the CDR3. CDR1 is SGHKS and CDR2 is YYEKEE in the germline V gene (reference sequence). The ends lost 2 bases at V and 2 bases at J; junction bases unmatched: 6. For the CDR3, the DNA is TGTGCCAGCAGCTTCCTGCTAGCGGGTCCCTACGAGCAGTACTTC. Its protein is CASSFLLAGPYEQYF.

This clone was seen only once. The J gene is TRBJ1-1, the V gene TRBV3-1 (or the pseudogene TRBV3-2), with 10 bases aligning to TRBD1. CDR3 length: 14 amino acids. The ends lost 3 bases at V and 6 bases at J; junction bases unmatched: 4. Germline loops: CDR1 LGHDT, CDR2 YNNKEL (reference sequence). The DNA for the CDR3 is TGTGCCAGCAGCCAGGGGGGGACAGGGGCTGAAGCTTTCTTT. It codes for CASSQGGTGAEAFF.

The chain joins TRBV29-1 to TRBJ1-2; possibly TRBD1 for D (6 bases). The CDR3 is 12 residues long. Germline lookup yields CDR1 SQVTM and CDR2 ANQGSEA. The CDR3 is CSLLETGRGYTF. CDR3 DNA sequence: TGCAGTTTGCTCGAGACAGGACGGGGCTACACCTTC.

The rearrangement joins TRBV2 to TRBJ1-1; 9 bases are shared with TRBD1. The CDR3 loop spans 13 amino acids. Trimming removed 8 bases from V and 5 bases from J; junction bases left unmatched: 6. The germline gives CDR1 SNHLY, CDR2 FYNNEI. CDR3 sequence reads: CASGGTGRTEAFF. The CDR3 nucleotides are TGTGCCAGCGGGGGGACAGGGCGGACTGAAGCTTTCTTT.

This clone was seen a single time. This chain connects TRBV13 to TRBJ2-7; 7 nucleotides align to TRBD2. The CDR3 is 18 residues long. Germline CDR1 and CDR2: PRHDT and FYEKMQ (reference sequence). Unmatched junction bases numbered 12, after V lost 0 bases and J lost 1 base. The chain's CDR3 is CASSLGKVGRRFSYEQYF. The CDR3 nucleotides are TGTGCCAGCAGCTTAGGCAAAGTCGGGAGGAGATTTTCCTACGAGCAGTACTTC.

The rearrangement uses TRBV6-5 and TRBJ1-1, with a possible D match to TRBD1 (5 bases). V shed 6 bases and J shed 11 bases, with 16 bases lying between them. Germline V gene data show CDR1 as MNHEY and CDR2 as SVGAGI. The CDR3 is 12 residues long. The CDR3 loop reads CASRGLAGMAFF. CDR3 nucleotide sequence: TGTGCCAGCAGAGGTCTGGCAGGGATGGCTTTCTTT.

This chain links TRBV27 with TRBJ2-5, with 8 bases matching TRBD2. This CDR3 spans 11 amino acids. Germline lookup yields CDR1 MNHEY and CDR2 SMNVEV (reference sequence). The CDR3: CAIGGGETQYF. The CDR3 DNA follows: TGTGCTATAGGCGGGGGGGAGACCCAGTACTTC.

The CDR3 protein is CASFPGQGHNEQFF. In DNA, the CDR3 is TGTGCCAGCTTTCCGGGACAGGGGCACAATGAGCAGTTCTTC. V usage is TRBV6-5 and J usage is TRBJ2-1, with TRBD1 identical over 10 bases. The junction had 6 bases not matched to a gene; V was cut back by 8 bases and J by 5 bases. The length of the CDR3 is 14 residues. Germline V CDR1 and CDR2: MNHEY, SVGAGI.

The CDR3 region has the DNA TGTGCCAGCAGTTCCCTGAGACTAGCGGGGGTCAATGAGCAGTTCTTC. Protein: CASSSLRLAGVNEQFF. This chain joins TRBV6-5 and TRBJ2-1; 12 bases line up with TRBD2. The CDR3 runs 16 residues. With 4 bases clipped from V and 6 bases from J, the junction kept 7 bases outside the gene matches. Germline CDR1 and CDR2: MNHEY and SVGAGI.

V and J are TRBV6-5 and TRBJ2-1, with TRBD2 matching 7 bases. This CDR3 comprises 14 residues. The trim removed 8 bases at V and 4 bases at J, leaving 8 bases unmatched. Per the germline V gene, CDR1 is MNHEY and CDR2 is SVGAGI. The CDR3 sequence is CASGRGGPYNEQFF. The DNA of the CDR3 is TGTGCCAGCGGACGGGGAGGGCCTTACAATGAGCAGTTCTTC.

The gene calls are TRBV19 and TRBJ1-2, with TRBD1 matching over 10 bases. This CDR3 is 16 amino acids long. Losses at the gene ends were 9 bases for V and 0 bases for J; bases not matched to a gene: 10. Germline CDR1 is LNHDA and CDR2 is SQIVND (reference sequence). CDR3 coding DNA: TGTGCCAGCCTCGAGGGACAGGGGAATACTAACTATGGCTACACCTTC. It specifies CASLEGQGNTNYGYTF. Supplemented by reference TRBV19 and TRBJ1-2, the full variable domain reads DGGITQSPKYLFRKEGQNVTLSCEQNLNHDAMYWYRQDPGQGLRLIYYSQIVNDFQKGDIAEGYSVSREKKESFPLTVTSAQKNPTAFYLCASLEGQGNTNYGYTFGSGTRLTVV.

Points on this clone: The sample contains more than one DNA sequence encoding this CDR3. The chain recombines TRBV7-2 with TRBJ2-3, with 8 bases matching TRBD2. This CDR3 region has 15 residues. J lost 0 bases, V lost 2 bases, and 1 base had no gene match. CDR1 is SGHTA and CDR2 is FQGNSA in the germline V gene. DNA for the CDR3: TGTGCCAGCAGCTTAACTAGCGGTAGCACAGATACGCAGTATTTT. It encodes CASSLTSGSTDTQYF.

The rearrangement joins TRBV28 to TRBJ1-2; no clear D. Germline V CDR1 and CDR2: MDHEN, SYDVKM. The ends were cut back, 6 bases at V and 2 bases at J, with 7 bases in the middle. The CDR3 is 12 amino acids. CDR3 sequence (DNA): TGTGCCAGCAGCCAATTGAACTATGGCTACACCTTC. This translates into CASSQLNYGYTF.

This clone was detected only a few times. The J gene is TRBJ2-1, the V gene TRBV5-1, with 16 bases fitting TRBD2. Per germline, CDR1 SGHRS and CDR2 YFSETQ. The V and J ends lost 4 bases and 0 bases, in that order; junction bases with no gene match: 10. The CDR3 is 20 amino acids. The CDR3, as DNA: TGCGCCAGCAGCCGGGGACTAGCGGGAGGGGCCCCGGGCTCCTACAATGAGCAGTTCTTC. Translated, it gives CASSRGLAGGAPGSYNEQFF.

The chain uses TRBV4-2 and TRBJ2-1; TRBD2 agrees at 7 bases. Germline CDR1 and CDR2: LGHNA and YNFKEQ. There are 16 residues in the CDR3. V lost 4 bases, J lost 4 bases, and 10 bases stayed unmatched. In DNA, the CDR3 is TGTGCCAGCAGCCGCAACGCGGGAGCGGGTTACAATGAGCAGTTCTTC. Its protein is CASSRNAGAGYNEQFF.

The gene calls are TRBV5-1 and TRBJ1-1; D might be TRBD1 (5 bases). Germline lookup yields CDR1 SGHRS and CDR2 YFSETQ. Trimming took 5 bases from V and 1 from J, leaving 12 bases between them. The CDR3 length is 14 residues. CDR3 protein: CASRLGEGNTEAFF. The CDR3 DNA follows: TGCGCCAGCAGACTGGGGGAGGGGAACACTGAAGCTTTCTTT.